These T cell receptor beta chains were read from a single sample in a study of blood T cell repertoires in COVID-19. Repertoires were generated with immunoSEQ multiplex PCR, while TCRdb's copy carries only in-frame clones and drops some. The table shows 100,000 to 150,000 clones, with approximately 84% occurring only once. The sequenced sample consisted of peripheral blood. Receptors originate from a woman over 75 with acute or convalescent COVID-19. Each CDR3 is given with its conserved first and last residue. D genes are given only for firm matches. A row's size may be missing; if present it is once, few, many or a size class.

D	J	size	V	DNA	CDR3
-	TRBJ2-7	-	TRBV7-9	TGTGCCAGCAGCTTTAACGGAGGCTACGAGCAGTACTTC	CASSFNGGYEQYF
TRBD2	TRBJ2-5	-	TRBV7-9	TGTGCCAGCAGCTTTGGGACTAGCGGGCCGGGTATCCAGTACTTC	CASSFGTSGPGIQYF
-	TRBJ1-2	-	TRBV5-8	TGTGCCAGCAGCTTACGGACAGAAGATGGCTACACCTTC	CASSLRTEDGYTF
TRBD1	TRBJ2-5	once	TRBV7-2	TGTGCCAGCAGCTCCCGTAGGGACAGAGAGACCCAGTACTTC	CASSSRRDRETQYF
-	TRBJ1-5	-	TRBV9	TGTGCCAGCAGCGTAGGAGGGTCGCAAGGACAGCCCCAGCATTTT	CASSVGGSQGQPQHF
-	TRBJ2-5	-	TRBV5-1	TGCGCCAGCAGCTTGTTAGCGGACAAGGAGACCCAGTACTTC	CASSLLADKETQYF
-	TRBJ1-4	-	TRBV13	TGTGCCAGCAGCCCGGGAACTACAAGTGAAAAACTGTTTTTT	CASSPGTTSEKLFF
-	TRBJ2-7	-	TRBV14	TGTGCCAGCAGCCAAGATTGGAGGGAGCAGTACTTC	CASSQDWREQYF
-	TRBJ2-1	few	TRBV11-2	TGTGCCAGCAGCTCCCCCCGAGGGGGCTCCTACAATGAGCAGTTCTTC	CASSSPRGGSYNEQFF
TRBD2	TRBJ2-3	-	TRBV30	TGTGCCTGGAGTCCACTAGCGGGGGGCGCAGATACGCAGTATTTT	CAWSPLAGGADTQYF
-	TRBJ1-1	-	TRBV29-1	TGCAGCGTTCAAACCGGGGGTGGCACTGAAGCTTTCTTT	CSVQTGGGTEAFF
-	TRBJ2-1	-	TRBV5-4	TGTGCCAGCAGCTTGGGGCAGCGGAGCTCCTACAATGAGCAGTTCTTC	CASSLGQRSSYNEQFF
-	TRBJ1-1	-	TRBV6-5	TGTGCCAGCGGACAGAGCACTGAAGCTTTCTTT	CASGQSTEAFF
-	TRBJ1-3	-	TRBV19	TGTGCCAGTAGTCCTAATACAGGGTATTCGGGAAACACCATATATTTT	CASSPNTGYSGNTIYF
TRBD2	TRBJ2-5	-	TRBV27	TGTGCCAGCAGTCAGGTAGCGGGAGGGCCTTGGGAGACCCAGTACTTC	CASSQVAGGPWETQYF
TRBD1	TRBJ2-7	-	TRBV24-1	TGTGCCACCACCAAAAGTTGGACAGGGTACGAGCAGTACTTC	CATTKSWTGYEQYF
-	TRBJ2-1	-	TRBV27	TGTGCCAGCATACCGGCCGGAGGTCCCCAGACCTACAATGAGCAGTTCTTC	CASIPAGGPQTYNEQFF
-	TRBJ2-2	-	TRBV14	TGTGCCAGCAGCCAAGATTTCGGGACCGGGGAGCTGTTTTTT	CASSQDFGTGELFF
TRBD1	TRBJ2-7	-	TRBV19	TGTGCCAGTAGTAGGGACAGTTACTACGAGCAGTACTTC	CASSRDSYYEQYF
TRBD2	TRBJ2-2	-	TRBV11-3	TGTGCCAGCAGCTTAGGTTTGGGACTAGCGGGAACTGGCGGGGAGCTGTTTTTT	CASSLGLGLAGTGGELFF
-	TRBJ2-1	-	TRBV7-2	TGTGCCAGCAGCTCCACAGGGCCAACCTACAATGAGCAGTTCTTC	CASSSTGPTYNEQFF
-	TRBJ1-1	once	TRBV6-1	TGTGCCAGCAGTGAGCGGGGGGTCGGGAACACTGAAGCTTTCTTT	CASSERGVGNTEAFF
-	TRBJ1-2	-	TRBV6-5	TGTGCCAGCAGTCCCACGGGCAGGGTGGTTGATGGCTACACCTTC	CASSPTGRVVDGYTF
TRBD1	TRBJ2-2	-	TRBV5-1	TGCGCCAGCAGCCCGGTACGGGACAGCGCGAACACCGGGGAGCTGTTTTTT	CASSPVRDSANTGELFF
TRBD1	TRBJ2-5	-	TRBV7-8	TGTGCCAGCAGCCCGGACAGGGGGCACCAAGAGACCCAGTACTTC	CASSPDRGHQETQYF
-	TRBJ2-7	-	TRBV24-1	TGTGCCACCTCGGACTCCCGGGCCCCCTACGAGCAGTACTTC	CATSDSRAPYEQYF
-	TRBJ1-3	-	TRBV3-1/TRBV3-2	TGTGCCAGCAGCCAAGAGGGACTCTCTGGAAACACCATATATTTT	CASSQEGLSGNTIYF
TRBD2	TRBJ2-5	-	TRBV11-2	TGTGCCAGCAGCTCCCGGACTAGCCTCCAAGAGACCCAGTACTTC	CASSSRTSLQETQYF
TRBD1	TRBJ2-3	-	TRBV5-1	TGCGCCAGCAGCCAGGAGGACAGGGTTTGGGATACGCAGTATTTT	CASSQEDRVWDTQYF
TRBD2	TRBJ2-2	few	TRBV19	TGTGCCAGTAGCTTGACTAGCTTGAACACCGGGGAGCTGTTTTTT	CASSLTSLNTGELFF
TRBD1	TRBJ1-1	-	TRBV18	TGTGCCAGCTCACCACAGGGGCTACAGGGGGCGACTGAAGCTTTCTTT	CASSPQGLQGATEAFF
-	TRBJ1-5	-	TRBV9	TGTGCCAGCAGCCCCCGGGGAGATAGCAATCAGCCCCAGCATTTT	CASSPRGDSNQPQHF
-	TRBJ2-3	-	TRBV5-1	TGCGCCAGCAGCTTCCAGCGGGCGGCAGATACGCAGTATTTT	CASSFQRAADTQYF
-	TRBJ1-2	-	TRBV30	TGTGCCTGGAGTGTTAACAGCTATGGCTACACCTTC	CAWSVNSYGYTF
-	TRBJ1-4	-	TRBV19	TGTGCCAGTAGTATTAGCCGGGGTCCGGATGAAAAACTGTTTTTT	CASSISRGPDEKLFF
TRBD1	TRBJ1-5	once	TRBV4-1	TGCGCCAGCAGCCACCCACAGGGGGCAGGGGATCAGCCCCAGCATTTT	CASSHPQGAGDQPQHF
TRBD2	TRBJ2-7	-	TRBV5-1	TGCGCCAGCAGCCTGACGACTAGCGGGATCACCGAGCAGTACTTC	CASSLTTSGITEQYF
-	TRBJ1-5	-	TRBV7-9	TGTGCCAGCAGCTCAGCCGGTAGAAATCAGCCCCAGCATTTT	CASSSAGRNQPQHF
TRBD1	TRBJ1-5	once	TRBV7-2	TGTGCCAGCAGCCCACAGGGGCCCGGGCCCCAGCATTTT	CASSPQGPGPQHF
TRBD1	TRBJ2-7	-	TRBV7-2	TGTGCCAGCAGTCCTCGGACAGGTCCCTACGAGCAGTACTTC	CASSPRTGPYEQYF
-	TRBJ2-3	-	TRBV7-2	TGTGCCAGCAGCTTAGCGGACTCTCGCACAGATACGCAGTATTTT	CASSLADSRTDTQYF
TRBD1	TRBJ1-5	-	TRBV5-3	TGTGCCAGAAGCGGTGGGACAGACCCGACCCTTAGCAATCAGCCCCAGCATTTT	CARSGGTDPTLSNQPQHF
TRBD1	TRBJ2-1	-	TRBV3-1/TRBV3-2	TGTGCCAGCAGCCCGGGGACAGGGGTCTACAATGAGCAGTTCTTC	CASSPGTGVYNEQFF
-	TRBJ2-1	-	TRBV7-9	TGTGCCAGCAGCTTAGATCGTCGGGTTCTGTTCTTC	CASSLDRRVLFF
-	TRBJ2-1	once	TRBV5-1	TGCGCCAGCAGCTTGATTAGTCTATCCGATGAGCAGTTCTTC	CASSLISLSDEQFF
-	TRBJ1-6	-	TRBV5-1	TGCGCCAGCAGCTTGGTAACAGGCGAGAATTCACCCCTCCACTTT	CASSLVTGENSPLHF
-	TRBJ1-6	few	TRBV30	TGTGCCTGGAGGCCCCCGCAGGGGTTGTCTTCACCCCTCCACTTT	CAWRPPQGLSSPLHF
-	TRBJ1-1	-	TRBV19	TGTGCCAGTAACTCGGGAGTGAACACTGAAGCTTTCTTT	CASNSGVNTEAFF
TRBD1	TRBJ2-7	-	TRBV5-1	TGCGCCAGCAGCTTGGATGGGACAGAAATTACCTACGAGCAGTACTTC	CASSLDGTEITYEQYF
TRBD2	TRBJ2-5	-	TRBV7-2	TGTGCCAGCAGTTTGTTCCTTCTGACTAGCGGGAAGGAGACCCAGTACTTC	CASSLFLLTSGKETQYF